What follows describes a single T cell receptor (beta chain). As processed by the authors: Estimation of nucleated cell counts relied on the amplification of reference gene primers. TCRdb's copy holds only in-frame clones and misses some; the assay was immunoSEQ multiplex PCR. V, J and clone size reflect that table, while D and trimming were determined from the DNA. This sample has 150,000 to 200,000 clones; approximately 80% occur once, and the top ten carry 5.5% to 8.5%. The CDR3 extends over 13 amino acids. V lost 2 bases to trimming and J lost 7 bases, with 12 bases between them. Per germline, CDR1 SGHTA and CDR2 FQGTGA. These data originate in a study of blood T cell repertoires in COVID-19. Study in general: Some COVID-19 samples were acute and others convalescent; all came from the United States, Italy and Spain. In each case, the material was cDNA or gDNA derived from T cells, B-cell-depleted T cells, or PBMCs.

The sequencing input was peripheral blood. The chain links TRBV7-3 to TRBJ2-7, with a possible D match to TRBD1 (7 bases). The clonotype originates from a man aged 55 to 70 with acute or convalescent COVID-19. This CDR3 is CASSLGGGREQYF. The CDR3, as DNA: TGTGCCAGCAGCTTAGGAGGGGGCAGAGAGCAGTACTTC.